Presented here are 25 T cell receptor beta chains from one specimen sequenced in a study of blood T cells in healthy people across ages. A sample-barcoded 5' primer and a J-beta primer mix were used in a second PCR of roughly 6 to 12 cycles. Each CDR3 protein gets one entry after TCRdb re-called the 5' RACE reads with MiXCR. The data contain about 810,000 distinct CDR3 sequences, around 36% of them singletons. Material: blood. These receptors were collected from a man between 18 and 35 years old in good health.

Turning to this clonotype: It may be a read error: a sequence one base away is much more abundant. The rearrangement joins TRBV25-1 to TRBJ1-2, with a possible D match to TRBD1 (5 bases). This CDR3 has 14 residues. The germline gives CDR1 MGHDK, CDR2 SYGVNS. For the CDR3, the DNA is TGTGCCAGCGGTGATCCCGGGGGTGCGAATGGCTACACCTTC. Protein sequence: CASGDPGGANGYTF.

Concerning this clonotype: A read error may be the cause here, since a much bigger clone is one base away. This chain links TRBV4-3 with TRBJ2-3; TRBD1 agrees at 8 bases. CDR1 and CDR2 (germline): LGHNA, YSLEER. This CDR3 has 15 residues. Here the CDR3 reads CASSQGTGYTGTQYF. For the CDR3, the DNA is TGCGCCAGCAGCCAAGGGACAGGGTACACAGGTACGCAGTATTTT.

The chain recombines TRBV20-1 with TRBJ1-1; possible D gene TRBD1, 5 bases. Germline values: CDR1 DFQATT, CDR2 SNEGSKA (reference sequence). The CDR3 extends over 16 amino acids. Trimming pared 0 bases from V and 8 bases from J, leaving 22 bases between. The CDR3 reads CSARDQRGQGKDEAFF. The CDR3 region has the DNA TGCAGTGCTAGAGATCAAAGAGGGCAGGGTAAAGACGAAGCTTTCTTT.

This clonotype came up a few times. The chain uses TRBV5-1 and TRBJ2-2; D not resolved. V lost 0 bases to trimming and J lost 0 bases, with 6 bases between them. This CDR3 contains 15 residues. Germline assignment: CDR1 SGHRS and CDR2 YFSETQ. CDR3 protein: CASSLEQPNTGELFF. The CDR3 DNA follows: TGCGCCAGCAGCTTGGAACAGCCGAACACCGGGGAGCTGTTTTTT.

This clonotype was recorded a few times. The chain uses TRBV25-1 and TRBJ1-2, with 7 nucleotides matching TRBD1. CDR1 and CDR2 from the germline V gene are MGHDK and SYGVNS. This CDR3 is 15 amino acids long. Losses at the gene ends were 5 bases for V and 8 bases for J; bases not matched to a gene: 14. CDR3: CASSTPGQPSKGYTF. The CDR3, as DNA: TGTGCCAGCAGTACCCCGGGACAGCCATCAAAGGGCTACACCTTC.

The V call is TRBV3-1, the J call TRBJ2-1; D is undetermined. V gave up 0 bases and J gave up 0 bases, with 12 bases separating them. The CDR3 length is 17 residues. Germline-derived CDR1 and CDR2 are LGHDT and YNNKEL (reference sequence). For the CDR3, the DNA is TGTGCCAGCAGCCAAGATGGACGGATGAGCTCCTACAATGAGCAGTTCTTC. The encoded protein is CASSQDGRMSSYNEQFF.

This clonotype was detected only a few times. The rearrangement joins TRBV14 to TRBJ1-2; D uncertain. The CDR3 has 14 amino acids. The V and J ends lost 0 bases and 1 base respectively, with 6 bases between them. Germline values: CDR1 SGHDN, CDR2 FVKESK. DNA for the CDR3: TGTGCCAGCAGCCAAGATCACAGTAACTATGGCTACACCTTC. This sequence encodes CASSQDHSNYGYTF. Combining the CDR3 with reference TRBV14 and TRBJ1-2 gives the whole variable domain EAGVTQFPSHSVIEKGQTVTLRCDPISGHDNLYWYRRVMGKEIKFLLHFVKESKQDESGMPNNRFLAERTGGTYSTLKVQPAELEDSGVYFCASSQDHSNYGYTFGSGTRLTVV.

The chain links TRBV27 to TRBJ2-7; 9 bases are shared with TRBD2. Germline assignment: CDR1 MNHEY and CDR2 SMNVEV (reference sequence). The ends lost 5 bases at V and 4 bases at J; junction bases unmatched: 9. This CDR3 spans 15 amino acids. The chain's CDR3 is CASSPLAGYRYEQYF. The CDR3 DNA reads as TGTGCCAGCAGTCCCCTAGCGGGGTATCGGTACGAGCAGTACTTC.

About this clonotype: A single base separates this from a much larger clone, so it may be a read error. The genes are TRBV29-1 and TRBJ2-5, with 9 bases matching TRBD2. In germline, CDR1 is SQVTM, CDR2 ANQGSEA. CDR3 length: 15 amino acids. CDR3 nucleotides: TGCACCCCCCACGGGGCTAGCGGGGTTAGAGAGACCCAGTACTTC. As protein: CTPHGASGVRETQYF.

The rearrangement joins TRBV6-2 or TRBV6-3 to TRBJ2-7, with a weak D call TRBD1 (6 bases). The CDR3 is 17 residues long. Trimming took off 4 bases at V and 7 bases at J, with 26 bases between the two ends. CDR1 MNHEY and CDR2 SVGEGT come from the germline V gene. CDR3 coding DNA: TGTGCCAGCAGTTCCTGGGGGCCCGAGGGTTCCTACAATGAGCAGTACTTC. It encodes CASSSWGPEGSYNEQYF.

The chain has TRBV4-2 and TRBJ1-5; TRBD1 agrees at 10 bases. This CDR3 spans 15 amino acids. The V gene end was trimmed by 1 base and the J gene end by 6 bases; junction bases not matched to a gene: 3. Germline assignment: CDR1 LGHNA and CDR2 YNFKEQ. The CDR3 sequence is CASSQGQGAGQPQHF. CDR3 sequence (DNA): TGTGCCAGCAGCCAAGGACAGGGGGCGGGTCAGCCCCAGCATTTT.

This clonotype appeared a few times. The V gene is TRBV12-3 or TRBV12-4, the J gene TRBJ1-5, with TRBD1 matching 9 bases. The CDR3 contains 17 residues. Germline trimming cut 4 bases from V and 9 bases from J; bases unmatched to any gene: 16. The CDR3 region has the DNA TGTGCCAGCAGTTCCCCGGGACAGGGCCCATCAGGTGGGCCCCAGCATTTT. Its translation: CASSSPGQGPSGGPQHF.

V and J are TRBV27 and TRBJ1-5; perhaps TRBD1 as D (6 bases). Germline V CDR1 and CDR2: MNHEY, SMNVEV (reference sequence). This CDR3 region has 15 residues. V shed 6 bases and J shed 1 base, with 13 bases lying between them. CDR3 sequence: CASSYRDGSNQPQHF. Here the CDR3 DNA reads TGTGCCAGCAGCTACAGGGACGGCAGCAATCAGCCCCAGCATTTT.

At least ten counts were recorded for this clonotype. An end of the junction differs from the germline gene, which may be a read error. V is TRBV5-1 and J is TRBJ1-1, with a tentative D call TRBD1 (6 bases). The CDR3 spans 14 residues. Looked up from germline, CDR1 is SGHRS and CDR2 is YFSETQ. CDR3 DNA sequence: TGTGCCAGCAGTTTAGTGGGACAGAACACTGAAGCTTTCTTT. Translated, it gives CASSLVGQNTEAFF.

This sequence joins TRBV20-1 and TRBJ2-1; D not resolved. This CDR3 comprises 13 residues. Trimming cost V 1 base and J 1 base, with 5 bases left between them. The germline V gene encodes CDR1 DFQATT and CDR2 SNEGSKA (reference sequence). CDR3 in DNA: TGCAGTGCTAGAGTAGGGTCCTACAATGAGCAGTTCTTC. Translation: CSARVGSYNEQFF.

The V gene is TRBV6-5, the J gene TRBJ1-5; TRBD1 might be the D (5 bases). Germline V gene data show CDR1 as MNHEY and CDR2 as SVGAGI. The CDR3 sequence is 15 residues long. V gave up 6 bases and J gave up 3 bases, with 15 bases separating them. The DNA of the CDR3 is TGTGCCAGCAGGCCTGGGACTGCGGTCAATCAGCCCCAGCATTTT. Its protein is CASRPGTAVNQPQHF.

V is TRBV5-1 and J is TRBJ2-7, with 8 nucleotides matching TRBD1. The J segment lost 6 bases and the V segment lost 0 bases, leaving 8 bases of the junction unmatched. Germline CDR1 SGHRS, CDR2 YFSETQ. The CDR3 runs 15 residues. CDR3 loop: CASSLDGQGGAEQYF. CDR3 in DNA: TGCGCCAGCAGCTTGGACGGACAGGGAGGCGCCGAGCAGTACTTC. Combining the CDR3 with reference TRBV5-1 and TRBJ2-7 gives the whole variable domain KAGVTQTPRYLIKTRGQQVTLSCSPISGHRSVSWYQQTPGQGLQFLFEYFSETQRNKGNFPGRFSGRQFSNSRSEMNVSTLELGDSALYLCASSLDGQGGAEQYFGPGTRLTVT.

This clonotype was counted between two and nine times. The chain joins TRBV3-1 to TRBJ2-1; 10 nucleotides agree with TRBD2. Germline-derived CDR1 and CDR2 are LGHDT and YNNKEL (reference sequence). This CDR3 is built from 17 residues. J lost 13 bases, V lost 0 bases, and 15 bases had no gene match. This chain's CDR3 is CASSQDNGGLAVETQFF. As DNA, the CDR3 is TGTGCCAGCAGCCAAGATAATGGAGGACTAGCGGTTGAGACCCAGTTCTTC.

This clonotype appeared once. The chain combines TRBV20-1 with TRBJ2-7; the match to TRBD1 covers 8 bases. The CDR3 covers 13 residues. CDR1 and CDR2 (germline): DFQATT, SNEGSKA (reference sequence). V shed 4 bases, J shed 5 bases, and the junction held 7 bases outside the gene matches. CDR3 loop: CSATRDRSHEQYF. CDR3 DNA: TGCAGTGCTACCAGGGACAGGTCCCACGAGCAGTACTTC.

V is TRBV21-1 and J is TRBJ2-7; TRBD1, as called in the table, went unchecked against the DNA. TRBV21-1 is shown as a pseudogene. The CDR3 spans 16 residues. In DNA form, the CDR3 reads TGTGCCAGTCCGCCCGACAGGGTCCCTAACTCCTACGAGCAGTGCTTC. As protein: CASPPDRVPNSYEQCF.

This clonotype was observed a single time. This chain uses TRBV6-1 with TRBJ2-3, with D possibly being TRBD1 (5 bases). Germline V lookup: CDR1 MNHNS, CDR2 SASEGT. V was clipped by 4 bases and J by 2 bases, with 16 bases between them. The CDR3 sequence is 16 residues long. The CDR3 nucleotides are TGTGCCAGCAGTGGCCTTTTCGACAGAGACACAGATACGCAGTATTTT. Translation gives CASSGLFDRDTDTQYF.

This clonotype was seen a handful of times. The V and J genes are TRBV29-1 and TRBJ1-2; D gene ambiguous. Germline CDR1 reads SQVTM; CDR2 reads ANQGSEA. The length of the CDR3 is 13 residues. V shed 7 bases and J shed 4 bases, with 16 bases lying between them. CDR3 region: CSAFGGSSYGYTF. In nucleotides, the CDR3 is TGCAGCGCATTCGGAGGGAGCAGCTATGGCTACACCTTC.

This clonotype was detected a few times. J is TRBJ2-7 and V is TRBV12-3 or TRBV12-4, with TRBD1 as a possible D gene (6 bases). Trimming left V 6 bases short and J 1 base short, with 16 bases between. This CDR3 has 15 residues. CDR3 sequence reads: CASRRTETRSYEQYF. The CDR3 DNA follows: TGTGCCAGCAGGAGGACAGAAACGAGGTCCTACGAGCAGTACTTC.

The chain uses TRBV10-3 and TRBJ1-2; D uncertain. Trimming cost V 11 bases and J 4 bases, with 17 bases left between them. The CDR3 runs 13 residues. The germline V gene encodes CDR1 ENHRY and CDR2 SYGVKD. The CDR3 DNA reads TGTGCCTCCCGGGAGTTTAACCCCTATGGCTACACCTTC. Protein sequence: CASREFNPYGYTF.

This sequence joins TRBV12-3 or TRBV12-4 and TRBJ2-1; no reliable D call. The V and J ends lost 3 bases and 3 bases respectively, with 15 bases between them. This CDR3 region has 16 residues. The CDR3 region has the DNA TGTGCCAGCAGTTTTTTGAGTACCCCAAACTACAATGAGCAGTTCTTC. It is translated as CASSFLSTPNYNEQFF.